Shown below are 18 T cell receptor beta chains from a single sample sequenced in a study of graft-versus-host responses after intestinal transplantation. Libraries were prepared by immunoSEQ multiplex PCR; TCRdb keeps only in-frame clonotypes and omits some of them. There are 95,000 to 100,000 clones in the sample; roughly 86% occur only once, and roughly 1.4% lies in the top ten. The sample consisted of PBMCs, taken 255 days after intestinal transplant. The receptor source for this set is a human patient who received an intestinal transplant, so some T cells may come from the graft donor.

This chain connects TRBV11-2 to TRBJ2-3, with 8 bases fitting TRBD2. Germline loops: CDR1 SGHAT, CDR2 FQNNGV. J gave up 5 bases and V 0 bases, and 16 bases lay outside the gene matches. This CDR3 is 19 amino acids long. CDR3 bases: TGTGCCAGCAGCTTAGATCCGGGGGCGCTGGCGGGGGGTATAGATACGCAGTATTTT. Protein sequence: CASSLDPGALAGGIDTQYF.

This sequence joins TRBV7-9 and TRBJ1-1; 8 bases fit TRBD1. The CDR3 sequence is 16 residues long. Germline loops: CDR1 SEHNR, CDR2 FQNEAQ (reference sequence). Losses at the gene ends were 5 bases for V and 4 bases for J; bases not matched to a gene: 12. The CDR3 reads CASSTRQGRSSTEAFF. The CDR3 nucleotides read TGTGCCAGCAGCACCAGACAGGGGCGTTCCAGCACTGAAGCTTTCTTT.

The CDR3 here is CASRWGRGSGVPYEQYV. The CDR3, as DNA: TGTGCCAGCAGATGGGGGAGGGGAAGCGGGGTGCCCTACGAGCAGTACGTC. This rearrangement joins TRBV9 to TRBJ2-7; 7 nucleotides match TRBD2. Germline assignment: CDR1 SGDLS and CDR2 YYNGEE. J lost 2 bases, V lost 5 bases, and 16 bases had no gene match. The CDR3 is made up of 17 amino acids.

This chain uses TRBV29-1 with TRBJ1-2; 8 bases are shared with TRBD1. The J segment lost 3 bases and the V segment lost 2 bases, leaving 8 bases of the junction unmatched. CDR3 length: 15 amino acids. Per germline, CDR1 SQVTM and CDR2 ANQGSEA. CDR3 amino acids: CSVERTGLGDYGYTF. CDR3 sequence (DNA): TGCAGCGTTGAACGGACAGGGCTTGGCGACTATGGCTACACCTTC.

The count of this clone is one. The chain recombines TRBV6-6 with TRBJ1-4, with D perhaps TRBD1 (5 bases). The CDR3 spans 13 residues. Trimming took 8 bases from V and 3 from J, leaving 10 bases between them. Per the germline V gene, CDR1 is MNHNY and CDR2 is SVGAGI (reference sequence). The CDR3 region is CASGDGPNEKLFF. CDR3 nucleotide sequence: TGTGCCAGCGGGGACGGACCTAATGAAAAACTGTTTTTT.

This chain connects TRBV7-9 to TRBJ1-5; no definite D call. This CDR3 is built from 14 residues. CDR1 SEHNR and CDR2 FQNEAQ come from the germline V gene (reference sequence). Trimming took 1 base from V and 7 from J, leaving 11 bases between them. The CDR3: CASSLDTAGQPQHF. For the CDR3, the DNA is TGTGCCAGCAGCTTAGATACAGCCGGGCAGCCCCAGCATTTT.

The CDR3, as DNA: TGCGCCAGCAGTGAGACGTACAATGAGCAGTTCTTC. Amino acid sequence: CASSETYNEQFF. This chain links TRBV4-1 with TRBJ2-1, with D uncertain. With 6 bases removed from V and 4 bases from J, the gap between germline ends came to 7 bases. CDR3 length: 12 residues. Looked up from germline, CDR1 is MGHRA and CDR2 is YSYEKL.

This chain joins TRBV10-3 and TRBJ2-3; the match to TRBD2 covers 16 bases. In germline, CDR1 is ENHRY, CDR2 SYGVKD. The V and J ends lost 8 bases and 1 base, in that order; junction bases with no gene match: 6. This CDR3 comprises 17 residues. CDR3 coding DNA: TGTGCCATCTCGGGACTAGCGGGGGGGCCCCGCACAGATACGCAGTATTTT. Translation gives CAISGLAGGPRTDTQYF.

The chain carries TRBV30 and TRBJ2-5; D is unresolved. The CDR3 sequence is 15 residues long. V lost 0 bases to trimming and J lost 6 bases, with 17 bases between them. Germline-derived CDR1 and CDR2 are GTSNPN and SVGIG (reference sequence). The CDR3 here is CAWSVDWLENQTQYF. The DNA for the CDR3 is TGTGCCTGGAGTGTCGACTGGCTAGAAAATCAGACCCAGTACTTC.

The chain links TRBV28 to TRBJ1-5; 7 bases align to TRBD1. The germline V gene encodes CDR1 MDHEN and CDR2 SYDVKM. Trimming cost V 4 bases and J 2 bases; bases outside gene matches: 5. CDR3 length: 15 amino acids. CDR3 region: CASSYRGGGNQPQHF. CDR3 bases: TGTGCCAGCAGTTACAGGGGTGGTGGCAATCAGCCCCAGCATTTT.

This chain links TRBV29-1 with TRBJ2-7; D gene ambiguous. The germline V and J ends were trimmed by 6 bases and 0 bases, with 12 bases remaining between them. Germline V gene data show CDR1 as SQVTM and CDR2 as ANQGSEA. The CDR3 contains 13 residues. This CDR3 is CSVETVDSYEQYF. CDR3 DNA: TGCAGCGTCGAGACGGTGGACTCCTACGAGCAGTACTTC.

The V gene is TRBV4-2, the J gene TRBJ1-2; D may be TRBD1 (5 bases). V was shortened by 0 bases and J by 4 bases, with 6 bases between the two germline ends. Germline-derived CDR1 and CDR2 are LGHNA and YNFKEQ. There are 13 residues in the CDR3. The CDR3 sequence is CASSQEGPYGYTF. CDR3 nucleotides: TGTGCCAGCAGCCAAGAGGGACCCTATGGCTACACCTTC.

The genes are TRBV7-9 and TRBJ2-7; 9 bases map to TRBD1. The CDR3 sequence is 19 residues long. Germline V gene data show CDR1 as SEHNR and CDR2 as FQNEAQ (reference sequence). J was trimmed by 2 bases and V by 5 bases; bases with no gene match: 19. CDR3 in amino acids: CASSQPRYFGQGKPYEQYF. The CDR3, as DNA: TGTGCCAGCAGCCAACCTCGATACTTCGGACAGGGGAAACCCTACGAGCAGTACTTC.

The chain recombines TRBV27 with TRBJ1-1; weak D call: TRBD1 (5 bases). CDR3 size: 16 residues. Trimming cost V 3 bases and J 6 bases, with 20 bases left between them. CDR1 MNHEY and CDR2 SMNVEV come from the germline V gene (reference sequence). For the CDR3, the DNA is TGTGCCAGCAGTTTCGGGCAGGGTTTCTTCTCATCTGAAGCTTTCTTT. Its protein is CASSFGQGFFSSEAFF.

This chain joins TRBV4-1 and TRBJ2-1; tentatively, D is TRBD1 (5 bases). Trimming took off 3 bases at V and 6 bases at J, with 24 bases between the two ends. Germline CDR1 reads MGHRA; CDR2 reads YSYEKL. The CDR3 has 18 residues. Here the CDR3 DNA reads TGCGCCAGCAGCCAGTTACAGGTAGACCCCCTCCGTGCCAATGAGCAGTTCTTC. Translating it yields CASSQLQVDPLRANEQFF.

The chain uses TRBV28 and TRBJ1-2, with a tentative D call TRBD1 (5 bases). V gave up 3 bases and J gave up 5 bases, with 13 bases separating them. The CDR3 is 14 residues long. Germline V gives CDR1 MDHEN, CDR2 SYDVKM. In nucleotides, the CDR3 is TGTGCCAGCAGTTTCCAGTGGGGGGAATATGGCTACACCTTC. It encodes CASSFQWGEYGYTF.

This chain connects TRBV28 to TRBJ1-2, with TRBD1 identical over 7 bases. Germline CDR1 is MDHEN and CDR2 is SYDVKM. Germline trimming cut 1 base from V and 3 bases from J; bases unmatched to any gene: 8. The CDR3 loop spans 16 amino acids. The CDR3 DNA sequence: TGTGCCAGCAGTTTATTCCCGACAGGGCAGGACTATGGCTACACCTTC. Protein product: CASSLFPTGQDYGYTF.

The chain couples TRBV19 to TRBJ2-1, with D unclear. Germline V gives CDR1 LNHDA, CDR2 SQIVND (reference sequence). The V gene lost 3 bases and the J gene lost 6 bases, with 9 bases spanning the gap. The CDR3 is 13 residues long. CDR3 in DNA: TGTGCCAGTAGTATGAGAAGGGTCAATGAGCAGTTCTTC. It is translated as CASSMRRVNEQFF.